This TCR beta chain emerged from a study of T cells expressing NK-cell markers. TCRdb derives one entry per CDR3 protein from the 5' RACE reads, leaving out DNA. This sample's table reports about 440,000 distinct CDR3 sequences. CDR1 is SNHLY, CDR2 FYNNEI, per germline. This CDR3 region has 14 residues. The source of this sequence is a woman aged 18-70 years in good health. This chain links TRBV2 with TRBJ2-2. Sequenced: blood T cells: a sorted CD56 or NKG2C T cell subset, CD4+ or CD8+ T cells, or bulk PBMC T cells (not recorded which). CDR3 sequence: CASSETVNTGELFF.